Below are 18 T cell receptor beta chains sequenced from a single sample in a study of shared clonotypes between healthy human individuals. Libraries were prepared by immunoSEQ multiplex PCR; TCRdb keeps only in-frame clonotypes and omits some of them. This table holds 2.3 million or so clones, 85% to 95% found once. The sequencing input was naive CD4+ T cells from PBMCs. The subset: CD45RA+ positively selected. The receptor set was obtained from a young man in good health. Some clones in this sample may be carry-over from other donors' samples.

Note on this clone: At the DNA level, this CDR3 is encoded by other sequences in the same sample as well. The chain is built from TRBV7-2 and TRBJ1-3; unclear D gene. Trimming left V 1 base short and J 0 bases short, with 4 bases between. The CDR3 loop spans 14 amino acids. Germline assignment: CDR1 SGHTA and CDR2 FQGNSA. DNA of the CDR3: TGTGCCAGCAGCTTAGGGCTCTCTGGAAACACCATATATTTT. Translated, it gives CASSLGLSGNTIYF.

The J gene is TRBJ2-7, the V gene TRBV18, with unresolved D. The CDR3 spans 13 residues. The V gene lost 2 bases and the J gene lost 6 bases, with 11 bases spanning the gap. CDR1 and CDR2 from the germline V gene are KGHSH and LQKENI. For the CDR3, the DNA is TGTGCCAGCTCACCAATAGGGTTTGGCGAGCAGTACTTC. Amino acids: CASSPIGFGEQYF.

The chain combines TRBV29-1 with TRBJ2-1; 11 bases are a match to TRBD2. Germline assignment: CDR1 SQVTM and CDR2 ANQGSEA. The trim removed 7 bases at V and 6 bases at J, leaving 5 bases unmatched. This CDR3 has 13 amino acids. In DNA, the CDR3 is TGCAGCGGGGGACTAGCGGCAGCCAATGAGCAGTTCTTC. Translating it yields CSGGLAAANEQFF.

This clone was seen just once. The CDR3 protein is CASRTSGLYTGELFF. CDR3 DNA: TGCGCCAGCAGGACTAGCGGGCTATACACCGGGGAGCTGTTTTTT. The rearrangement joins TRBV5-1 to TRBJ2-2; 10 bases align to TRBD2. The CDR3 runs to 15 residues. The trim removed 5 bases at V and 3 bases at J, leaving 4 bases unmatched. Germline lookup yields CDR1 SGHRS and CDR2 YFSETQ.

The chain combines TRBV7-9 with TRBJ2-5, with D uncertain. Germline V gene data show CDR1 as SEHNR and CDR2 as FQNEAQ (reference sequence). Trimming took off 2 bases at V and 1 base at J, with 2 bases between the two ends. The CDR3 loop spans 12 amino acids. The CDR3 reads CASSLFQETQYF. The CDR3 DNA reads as TGTGCCAGCAGCTTATTCCAAGAGACCCAGTACTTC.

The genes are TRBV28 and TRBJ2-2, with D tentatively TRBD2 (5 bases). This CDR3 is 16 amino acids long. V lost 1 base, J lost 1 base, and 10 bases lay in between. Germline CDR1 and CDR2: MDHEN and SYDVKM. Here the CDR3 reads CASSLSGLGNTGELFF. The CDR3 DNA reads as TGTGCCAGCAGTTTATCTGGACTCGGGAACACCGGGGAGCTGTTTTTT.

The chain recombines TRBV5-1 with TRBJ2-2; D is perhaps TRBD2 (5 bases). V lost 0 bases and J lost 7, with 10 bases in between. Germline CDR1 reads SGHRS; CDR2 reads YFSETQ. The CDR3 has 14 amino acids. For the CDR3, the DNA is TGCGCCAGCAGCTTGGCTAGCCTAGACGGGGAGCTGTTTTTT. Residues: CASSLASLDGELFF.

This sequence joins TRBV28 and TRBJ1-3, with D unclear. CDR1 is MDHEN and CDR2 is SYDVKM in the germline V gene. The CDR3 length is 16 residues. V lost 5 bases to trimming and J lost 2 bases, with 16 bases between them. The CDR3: CASSPPIGLTGNTIYF. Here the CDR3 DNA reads TGTGCCAGCAGTCCACCTATCGGACTTACTGGAAACACCATATATTTT.

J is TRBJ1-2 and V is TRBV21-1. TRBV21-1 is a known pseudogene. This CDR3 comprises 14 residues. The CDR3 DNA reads TGTGCCAGCAGCAGGTGGGCAGGGACTCAGTGCTACACCTTC. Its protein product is CASSRWAGTQCYTF.

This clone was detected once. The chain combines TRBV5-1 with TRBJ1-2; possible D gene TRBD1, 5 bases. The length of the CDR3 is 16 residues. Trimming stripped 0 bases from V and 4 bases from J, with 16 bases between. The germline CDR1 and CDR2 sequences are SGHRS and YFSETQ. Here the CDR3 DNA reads TGCGCCAGCAGCTTGGGGGACCACAATGGGGCCTATGGCTACACCTTC. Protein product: CASSLGDHNGAYGYTF.

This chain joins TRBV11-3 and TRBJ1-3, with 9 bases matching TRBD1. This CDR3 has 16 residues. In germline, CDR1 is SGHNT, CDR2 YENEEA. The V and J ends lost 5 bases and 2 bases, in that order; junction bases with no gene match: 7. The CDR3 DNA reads TGTGCCAGCAGCAGGGACAGGGTTATCACTGGAAACACCATATATTTT. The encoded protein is CASSRDRVITGNTIYF.

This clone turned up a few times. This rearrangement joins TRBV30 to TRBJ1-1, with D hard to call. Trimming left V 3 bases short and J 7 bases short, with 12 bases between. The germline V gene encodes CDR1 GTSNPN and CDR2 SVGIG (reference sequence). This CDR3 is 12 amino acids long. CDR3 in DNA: TGTGCCTGGAGGATGGATGAATATGAAGCTTTCTTT. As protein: CAWRMDEYEAFF.

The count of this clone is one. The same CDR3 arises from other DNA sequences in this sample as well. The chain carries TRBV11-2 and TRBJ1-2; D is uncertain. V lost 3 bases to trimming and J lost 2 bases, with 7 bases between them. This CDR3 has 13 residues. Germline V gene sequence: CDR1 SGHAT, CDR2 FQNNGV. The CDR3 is CASSFGLNYGYTF. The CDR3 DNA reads TGTGCCAGCAGCTTCGGTCTGAACTATGGCTACACCTTC.

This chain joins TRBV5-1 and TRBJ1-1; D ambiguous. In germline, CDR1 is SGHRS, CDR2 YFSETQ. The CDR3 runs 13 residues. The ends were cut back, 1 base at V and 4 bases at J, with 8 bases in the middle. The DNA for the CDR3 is TGCGCCAGCAGCTTGACGCAGTCCACTGAAGCTTTCTTT. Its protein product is CASSLTQSTEAFF.

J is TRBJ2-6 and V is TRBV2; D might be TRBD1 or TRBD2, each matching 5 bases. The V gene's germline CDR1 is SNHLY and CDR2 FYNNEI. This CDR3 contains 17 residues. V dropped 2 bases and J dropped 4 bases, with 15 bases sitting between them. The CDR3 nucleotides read TGTGCCAGCAGTGAACCGCTAGAGGGGTCCGGGGCCAACGTCCTGACTTTC. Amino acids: CASSEPLEGSGANVLTF.

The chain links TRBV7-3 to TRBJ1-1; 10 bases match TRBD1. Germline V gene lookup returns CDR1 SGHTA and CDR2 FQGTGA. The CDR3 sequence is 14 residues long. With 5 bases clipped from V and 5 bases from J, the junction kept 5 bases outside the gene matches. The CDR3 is CASSPRDRGTEAFF. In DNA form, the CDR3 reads TGTGCCAGCAGCCCCCGGGACAGGGGAACTGAAGCTTTCTTT. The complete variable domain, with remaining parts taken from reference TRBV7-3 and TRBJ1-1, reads GAGVSQTPSNKVTEKGKYVELRCDPISGHTALYWYRQSLGQGPEFLIYFQGTGAADDSGLPNDRFFAVRPEGSVSTLKIQRTERGDSAVYLCASSPRDRGTEAFFGQGTRLTVV.

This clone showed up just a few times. DNA of the CDR3: TGTGCCAGCAGTGGGACAGGGCGAAACACCATATATTTT. Its protein product is CASSGTGRNTIYF. V gene TRBV7-9 combines with J gene TRBJ1-3, with 9 bases lining up with TRBD1. Germline CDR1 and CDR2: SEHNR and FQNEAQ (reference sequence). With 6 bases clipped from V and 5 bases from J, the junction kept 2 bases outside the gene matches. The CDR3 loop spans 13 amino acids. The entire variable domain, with the rest obtained from reference TRBV7-9 and TRBJ1-3, is as follows: DTGVSQNPRHKITKRGQNVTFRCDPISEHNRLYWYRQTLGQGPEFLTYFQNEAQLEKSRLLSDRFSAERPKGSFSTLEIQRTEQGDSAMYLCASSGTGRNTIYFGEGSWLTVV.

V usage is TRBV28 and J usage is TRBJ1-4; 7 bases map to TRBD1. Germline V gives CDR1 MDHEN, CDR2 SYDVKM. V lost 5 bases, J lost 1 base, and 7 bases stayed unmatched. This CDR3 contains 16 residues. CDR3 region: CASSPSRQGTNEKLFF. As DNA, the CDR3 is TGTGCCAGCAGTCCCTCCCGACAGGGAACTAATGAAAAACTGTTTTTT.